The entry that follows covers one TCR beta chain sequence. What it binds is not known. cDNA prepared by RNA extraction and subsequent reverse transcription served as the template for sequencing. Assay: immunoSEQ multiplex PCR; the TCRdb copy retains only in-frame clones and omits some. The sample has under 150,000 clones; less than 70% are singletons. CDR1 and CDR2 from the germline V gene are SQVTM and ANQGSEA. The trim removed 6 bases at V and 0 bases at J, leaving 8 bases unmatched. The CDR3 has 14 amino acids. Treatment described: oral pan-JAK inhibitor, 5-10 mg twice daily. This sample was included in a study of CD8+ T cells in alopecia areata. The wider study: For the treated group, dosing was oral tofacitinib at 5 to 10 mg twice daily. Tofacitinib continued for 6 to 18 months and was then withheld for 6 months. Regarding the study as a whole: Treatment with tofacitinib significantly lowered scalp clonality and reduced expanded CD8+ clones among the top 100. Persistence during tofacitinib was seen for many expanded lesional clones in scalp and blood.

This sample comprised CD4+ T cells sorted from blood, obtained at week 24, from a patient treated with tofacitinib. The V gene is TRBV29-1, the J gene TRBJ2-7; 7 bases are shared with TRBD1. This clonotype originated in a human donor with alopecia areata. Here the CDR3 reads CSVTGTASSYEQYF. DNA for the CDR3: TGCAGCGTGACCGGGACAGCCAGCTCCTACGAGCAGTACTTC.